This T cell receptor beta chain comes out of a study of T cell responses to AZD1222 COVID-19 vaccine. Turning to this clone: The antigen is not known. This sample includes further DNA sequences coding for the same CDR3.

Study-wide results and caveats: Regions left unmutated in variants are reportedly the target of nearly half of spike-specific TCRs. Most donors were white British, females outnumbered males, and clonal diversity was possibly underestimated. Repertoires were sampled only after the peak T cell response.

Assay used: immunoSEQ multiplex PCR; TCRdb lists only in-frame clones, some missing. The table shows over 95,000 clones, with roughly 90% occurring only once. V shed 3 bases and J shed 2 bases, with 6 bases lying between them. Germline V gene data show CDR1 as KGHSH and CDR2 as LQKENI. The CDR3 is 13 amino acids. V usage is TRBV18 and J usage is TRBJ2-3; D gene ambiguous. The source is an adult in good health. The sample was peripheral blood, taken on day 0 of AZD1222 vaccination. CDR3 sequence (DNA): TGTGCCAGCTCACCCCCTTCCACAGATACGCAGTATTTT. This gives the protein CASSPPSTDTQYF.